A single sample gave rise to the 20 T cell receptor beta chains below, sequenced in a study of blood T cell repertoires in COVID-19. Here immunoSEQ multiplex PCR was the method, and the copy in TCRdb shows in-frame clones only, minus some. Of around 67,000 clones listed, around four fifths are singletons. The material sequenced was peripheral blood. The receptors stem from a man aged 50-59 years with active COVID-19.

The gene calls are TRBV9 and TRBJ1-1; D possibly corresponds to TRBD1 (5 bases). The CDR3 spans 14 residues. CDR1 is SGDLS, CDR2 YYNGEE, per germline. The ends were cut back, 3 bases at V and 4 bases at J, with 13 bases in the middle. DNA of the CDR3: TGTGCCAGCAGCGCCGGGGGGTGGGCCACTGAAGCTTTCTTT. This encodes CASSAGGWATEAFF.

The chain employs TRBV20-1 and TRBJ2-7; perhaps TRBD1 as D (5 bases). The length of the CDR3 is 12 residues. Between the trimmed V and J ends, which lost 3 bases and 3 bases, there was a span of 9 bases. CDR1 and CDR2 from the germline V gene are DFQATT and SNEGSKA (reference sequence). The CDR3 DNA reads TGCAGTGCTAGTCCAGGGATCTACGAGCAGTACTTC. Its translation: CSASPGIYEQYF.

This rearrangement joins TRBV5-1 to TRBJ2-1, with 7 nucleotides matching TRBD1. The V and J ends lost 3 bases and 5 bases, in that order; junction bases with no gene match: 2. CDR1 is SGHRS, CDR2 YFSETQ, per germline. The CDR3 contains 13 residues. The CDR3 protein is CASSWDSNNEQFF. The CDR3, as DNA: TGCGCCAGCAGCTGGGACAGCAACAATGAGCAGTTCTTC.

The chain links TRBV10-2 to TRBJ2-3; perhaps TRBD2 as D (5 bases). The ends were cut back, 6 bases at V and 4 bases at J, with 17 bases in the middle. The CDR3 consists of 15 residues. Germline V gene lookup returns CDR1 WSHSY and CDR2 SAAADI. CDR3 residues: CASRVDGLRADTQYF. The CDR3 DNA reads as TGCGCCAGCAGGGTGGACGGGCTGCGGGCAGATACGCAGTATTTT.

CDR3 region: CASSPDSDAYEQYF. DNA for the CDR3: TGTGCCAGCAGCCCGGACAGTGACGCCTACGAGCAGTACTTC. This sequence joins TRBV28 and TRBJ2-7; the D gene is possibly TRBD1 (6 bases). Trimming stripped 6 bases from V and 2 bases from J, with 14 bases between. This CDR3 comprises 14 residues. Germline V gene data show CDR1 as MDHEN and CDR2 as SYDVKM.

The J gene is TRBJ1-3, the V gene TRBV4-1, with no clear D. Germline-derived CDR1 and CDR2 are MGHRA and YSYEKL. The CDR3 runs 16 residues. V shed 0 bases and J shed 5 bases, with 14 bases lying between them. The CDR3 loop reads CASSQDDGGFRNTIYF. The CDR3 region has the DNA TGCGCCAGCAGCCAAGATGACGGAGGGTTTAGAAACACCATATATTTT.

Here the CDR3 reads CASSRTSGSQETQYF. The DNA of the CDR3 is TGTGCCAGCAGCCGGACTAGCGGGAGCCAAGAGACCCAGTACTTC. The V call is TRBV13, the J call TRBJ2-5; 13 bases agree with TRBD2. Germline V CDR1 and CDR2: PRHDT, FYEKMQ (reference sequence). This CDR3 comprises 15 residues. Trimming cost V 5 bases and J 1 base; bases outside gene matches: 1.

The sample holds a few counts of this clone. The gene calls are TRBV29-1 and TRBJ2-7, with 8 bases identical to TRBD1. The length of the CDR3 is 14 residues. Unmatched junction bases numbered 7, after V lost 3 bases and J lost 3 bases. The germline V gene has CDR1 SQVTM and CDR2 ANQGSEA. The CDR3 sequence is CSVDKGTGGYEQYF. The CDR3 nucleotides are TGCAGCGTTGATAAGGGGACAGGCGGCTACGAGCAGTACTTC.

The chain is built from TRBV9 and TRBJ2-7, with 8 bases that match TRBD1. Germline-derived CDR1 and CDR2 are SGDLS and YYNGEE. The V gene end was trimmed by 0 bases and the J gene end by 2 bases; junction bases not matched to a gene: 7. This CDR3 has 16 residues. The CDR3 bases are TGTGCCAGCAGCGTAGCACCTGGGACAGGAACCTACGAGCAGTACTTC. This codes for CASSVAPGTGTYEQYF.

This rearrangement joins TRBV28 to TRBJ2-7; tentative D call: TRBD2 (7 bases). CDR1 MDHEN and CDR2 SYDVKM come from the germline V gene. Trimming removed 6 bases at V and 1 base at J, with 19 bases between. The CDR3 has 16 residues. The CDR3 nucleotides are TGTGCCAGCAGGCCCGGGGGCAGGGAGGGATCCTACGAGCAGTACTTC. Its translation is CASRPGGREGSYEQYF. Using reference TRBV28 and TRBJ2-7 for the parts outside the CDR3, the full variable domain is DVKVTQSSRYLVKRTGEKVFLECVQDMDHENMFWYRQDPGLGLRLIYFSYDVKMKEKGDIPEGYSVSREKKERFSLILESASTNQTSMYLCASRPGGREGSYEQYFGPGTRLTVT.

The chain has TRBV7-8 and TRBJ2-7; 8 nucleotides align to TRBD2. Germline V gene lookup returns CDR1 SGHVS and CDR2 FQNEAQ. The CDR3 loop spans 14 amino acids. The V gene end was trimmed by 3 bases and the J gene end by 2 bases; junction bases not matched to a gene: 3. CDR3 in amino acids: CASSLAGGPYEQYF. The CDR3 bases are TGTGCCAGCAGCTTGGCGGGGGGCCCCTACGAGCAGTACTTC.

There are a few counts of this clone. The chain combines TRBV2 with TRBJ2-7; 8 bases fit TRBD1. V shed 10 bases and J 0 bases; nucleotides not matched to a gene: 11. CDR1 is SNHLY and CDR2 is FYNNEI in the germline V gene. The CDR3 length is 15 residues. The CDR3 protein is CAIGLDRESSYEQYF. CDR3 nucleotides: TGTGCCATCGGCCTGGACAGGGAAAGCTCCTACGAGCAGTACTTC.

The gene calls are TRBV5-1 and TRBJ2-2; TRBD1 matches 7 bases. V trimming: 5 bases; J trimming: 5 bases; junction bases outside the gene matches: 0. There are 12 residues in the CDR3. Germline lookup yields CDR1 SGHRS and CDR2 YFSETQ. Written as DNA, the CDR3 is TGCGCCAGCAGACAGGGGACCGGGGAGCTGTTTTTT. Translating it yields CASRQGTGELFF.

The chain is built from TRBV9 and TRBJ2-7; 7 bases align to TRBD1. This CDR3 has 14 amino acids. Unmatched junction bases numbered 6, after V lost 4 bases and J lost 2 bases. Per the germline V gene, CDR1 is SGDLS and CDR2 is YYNGEE. CDR3: CASSPGTATYEQYF. In DNA, the CDR3 is TGTGCCAGCAGCCCAGGGACAGCCACCTACGAGCAGTACTTC.

This clone was found many times. The CDR3 nucleotides are TGTGCCAGCACCCACTTTAATGAGCAGTTCTTC. Its protein is CASTHFNEQFF. V is TRBV12-3 or TRBV12-4 and J is TRBJ2-1; D call uncertain. The CDR3 contains 11 residues. Between the trimmed V and J ends, which lost 7 bases and 7 bases, there was a span of 8 bases.

The rearrangement links TRBV5-1 to TRBJ1-1; D gene unclear. The ends were cut back, 0 bases at V and 5 bases at J, with 8 bases in the middle. Germline V gene sequence: CDR1 SGHRS, CDR2 YFSETQ. The CDR3 has 13 amino acids. The CDR3 spells CASSLAPTTEAFF. The CDR3 bases are TGCGCCAGCAGCTTGGCGCCTACGACTGAAGCTTTCTTT.

The chain couples TRBV30 to TRBJ1-1, with a possible D match to TRBD1 (6 bases). CDR1 is GTSNPN, CDR2 SVGIG, per germline (reference sequence). V lost 3 bases, J lost 2 bases, and 10 bases lay in between. The CDR3 loop spans 13 amino acids. This CDR3 is CAWSRGPNTEAFF. The CDR3 nucleotides are TGTGCCTGGAGCAGGGGTCCAAACACTGAAGCTTTCTTT.

The chain's CDR3 is CASQHSTGTYEQYF. The CDR3, as DNA: TGCGCCAGCCAACACTCGACAGGAACCTACGAGCAGTACTTC. The V gene is TRBV5-1, the J gene TRBJ2-7, with D possibly matching TRBD1 (6 bases). Germline V gives CDR1 SGHRS, CDR2 YFSETQ. The CDR3 runs to 14 residues. Between the trimmed V and J ends, which lost 7 bases and 2 bases, there was a span of 16 bases.

The V gene is TRBV9, the J gene TRBJ2-1, with 10 bases fitting TRBD2. Trimming removed 4 bases from V and 6 bases from J; junction bases left unmatched: 10. Per the germline V gene, CDR1 is SGDLS and CDR2 is YYNGEE. The CDR3 extends over 16 amino acids. CDR3 protein: CASSPVVLAGPNEQFF. CDR3 DNA sequence: TGTGCCAGCAGCCCAGTGGTACTAGCGGGGCCCAATGAGCAGTTCTTC.

This sequence joins TRBV9 and TRBJ1-5; D might be TRBD1 (6 bases). Germline CDR1 and CDR2: SGDLS and YYNGEE. Trimming took off 0 bases at V and 3 bases at J, with 10 bases between the two ends. This CDR3 is built from 15 residues. The CDR3 loop is CASSVGQGTNQPQHF. The CDR3, as DNA: TGTGCCAGCAGCGTAGGTCAGGGGACCAATCAGCCCCAGCATTTT.